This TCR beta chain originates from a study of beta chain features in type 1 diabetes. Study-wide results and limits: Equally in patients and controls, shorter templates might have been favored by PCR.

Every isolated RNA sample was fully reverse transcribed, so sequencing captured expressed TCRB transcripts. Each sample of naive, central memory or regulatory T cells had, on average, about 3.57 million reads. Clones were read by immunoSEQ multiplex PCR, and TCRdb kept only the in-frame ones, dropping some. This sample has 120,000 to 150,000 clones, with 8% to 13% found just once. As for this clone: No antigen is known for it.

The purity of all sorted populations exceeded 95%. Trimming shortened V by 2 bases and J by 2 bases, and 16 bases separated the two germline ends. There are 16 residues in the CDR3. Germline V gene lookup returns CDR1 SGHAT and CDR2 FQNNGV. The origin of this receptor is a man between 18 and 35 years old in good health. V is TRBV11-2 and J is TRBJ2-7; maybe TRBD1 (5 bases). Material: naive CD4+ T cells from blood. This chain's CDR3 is CASSLQMYTGTYEQYF. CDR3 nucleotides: TGTGCCAGCAGCTTACAGATGTATACAGGAACCTACGAGCAGTACTTC.